The 15 T cell receptor beta chains in this list originate from one sample, sequenced in a study of T cells in Graves' hyperthyroidism and ophthalmopathy (dated by TCRdb to between 2018 and 2020). Library preparation was by multiplex PCR. TCRdb records Illumina HiSeq 2000 as the sequencer. The TCR beta CDR3 regions were amplified from the RNA transcripts. The first round of RT-PCR for the TCR CDR3 was performed with the HTBI primer set and the Qiagen OneStep RT-PCR kit. TCRdb reprocessed the public reads (quality trimming at Q25 with fastp, clone calling with MiXCR) and kept in-frame beta chains. Merged by CDR3 protein, the rows form single entries marked with the most common genes and DNA. This sample has about 560,000 distinct CDR3 sequences in its table, and 12% to 15% of those were observed once. The ten largest make up approximately 15% of the sample. Sequences were obtained from blood. These receptors were collected from a woman aged 35 to 49 with Graves' hyperthyroidism.

This clonotype was picked up a small number of times. This chain links TRBV27 with TRBJ2-7, with D tentatively TRBD2 (6 bases). The CDR3 length is 15 residues. With 6 bases removed from V and 0 bases from J, the gap between germline ends came to 15 bases. Germline loops: CDR1 MNHEY, CDR2 SMNVEV (reference sequence). The CDR3 DNA reads TGTGCCAGCAGCTCCTTCGAGGGAGGCTCCTACGAGCAGTACTTC. Translated: CASSSFEGGSYEQYF.

The rearrangement joins TRBV5-1 to TRBJ1-1, with D possibly matching TRBD1 (5 bases). Germline V gene data show CDR1 as SGHRS and CDR2 as YFSETQ. Trimming removed 1 base from V and 1 base from J, with 11 bases in between. This CDR3 has 15 residues. The CDR3 DNA reads TGCGCCAGCAGCTTGCTAAGTGGGGCGAACACTGAAGCTTTCTTT. Its protein is CASSLLSGANTEAFF.

This clonotype was counted many times. The gene calls are TRBV20-1 and TRBJ2-3, with 7 positions matching TRBD1. Germline lookup yields CDR1 DFQATT and CDR2 SNEGSKA (reference sequence). After removal of 3 bases from V and 2 bases from J, the junction contained 5 bases not matched to a gene. The CDR3 spans 14 residues. The CDR3 DNA is TGCAGTGCTAGCCGGACAGGCCCCACAGATACGCAGTATTTT. Its protein is CSASRTGPTDTQYF.

This clonotype was recorded many times. The V gene is TRBV12-3 or TRBV12-4, the J gene TRBJ2-7, with TRBD2 matching 10 bases. The length of the CDR3 is 15 residues. V dropped 2 bases and J dropped 5; count of bases not matched to a gene: 6. This CDR3 reads CASSLLAGGNHEQYF. The CDR3 DNA reads TGTGCCAGCAGTTTATTAGCGGGAGGAAACCACGAGCAGTACTTC.

This clonotype was seen repeatedly, ten times or more. This rearrangement joins TRBV3-1 to TRBJ1-1; D gene ambiguous. V dropped 0 bases and J dropped 4 bases, with 9 bases sitting between them. The CDR3 has 14 amino acids. The germline CDR1 and CDR2 sequences are LGHDT and YNNKEL (reference sequence). CDR3 DNA sequence: TGTGCCAGCAGCCAAGACAGGTTGGGCACTGAAGCTTTCTTT. Protein product: CASSQDRLGTEAFF.

The chain joins TRBV7-3 to TRBJ1-5; D perhaps matches TRBD1 (6 bases). Germline values: CDR1 SGHTA, CDR2 FQGTGA. V was clipped by 2 bases and J by 8 bases, with 25 bases between them. The CDR3 is made up of 18 amino acids. The CDR3 spells CASSLPCIYQRGREPQHF. The CDR3 coding sequence is TGTGCCAGCAGCTTACCTTGTATTTATCAGAGGGGGAGGGAGCCCCAGCATTTT.

The chain uses TRBV7-9 and TRBJ1-1; D possibly corresponds to TRBD1 (5 bases). Trimming took 1 base from V and 6 from J, leaving 12 bases between them. This CDR3 spans 14 amino acids. From germline, CDR1 is SEHNR and CDR2 FQNEAQ (reference sequence). The CDR3 loop reads CASSLEIDRSEAFF. CDR3 nucleotide sequence: TGTGCCAGCAGCTTAGAGATCGACAGATCTGAAGCTTTCTTT.

This chain links TRBV27 with TRBJ2-3, with 7 bases matching TRBD2. CDR1 and CDR2 from the germline V gene are MNHEY and SMNVEV (reference sequence). J gave up 6 bases and V 3 bases, and 9 bases lay outside the gene matches. This CDR3 contains 15 residues. CDR3 loop: CASSFLAGVTDTQYF. The CDR3 nucleotides are TGTGCCAGCAGTTTTCTGGCGGGAGTGACGGATACGCAGTATTTT.

A few counts support this clonotype. The chain couples TRBV30 to TRBJ1-1; no firm D call. The CDR3 sequence is 17 residues long. V lost 0 bases to trimming and J lost 2 bases, with 19 bases between them. Germline CDR1 reads GTSNPN; CDR2 reads SVGIG (reference sequence). The chain's CDR3 is CAWSVKYGREANTEAFF. The CDR3 region has the DNA TGTGCCTGGAGTGTAAAATATGGCCGGGAGGCTAACACTGAAGCTTTCTTT.

This clonotype has at least ten counts. The rearrangement uses TRBV3-1 and TRBJ2-1, with D perhaps TRBD1 (9 bases). Per germline, CDR1 LGHDT and CDR2 YNNKEL (reference sequence). This CDR3 is built from 21 residues. V lost 0 bases to trimming and J lost 8 bases, with 32 bases between them. CDR3 nucleotide sequence: TGTGCCAGCAGCCAAGAAGTAGCACAGGGGGCGCGTGGGACTAGTGGCGATGAGCAGTTCTTC. Protein: CASSQEVAQGARGTSGDEQFF.

The sample holds many counts of this clonotype. This chain joins TRBV25-1 and TRBJ2-6, with 7 bases lining up with TRBD2. J lost 1 base, V lost 4 bases, and 7 bases had no gene match. The length of the CDR3 is 17 residues. Germline V gives CDR1 MGHDK, CDR2 SYGVNS. The CDR3 coding sequence is TGTGCCAGCAGTGCGTCGGGGGGAATATCTGGGGCCAACGTCCTGACTTTC. Translation gives CASSASGGISGANVLTF.

This clonotype was recorded at least ten times. The chain uses TRBV6-1 and TRBJ2-3, with 11 bases fitting TRBD1. This CDR3 is 15 amino acids long. V gave up 3 bases and J gave up 7 bases; unmatched junction bases: 6. Germline V gene data show CDR1 as MNHNS and CDR2 as SASEGT. CDR3 sequence (DNA): TGTGCCAGCAGTGACGCGGACAGGGGGCTCTATACGCAGTATTTT. Translation gives CASSDADRGLYTQYF.

Note on this clonotype: A much larger clone lies one base from this, so it may be a read error. The chain couples TRBV3-1 to TRBJ2-7, with a tentative D call TRBD1 (6 bases). The germline CDR1 and CDR2 sequences are LGHDT and YNNKEL (reference sequence). CDR3 size: 16 residues. V was pared by 1 base and J by 3 bases, with 16 bases between. The CDR3: CASSQGTGDKDYEQYF. The CDR3 region has the DNA TGTGCCAGCAGCCAAGGTACCGGGGACAAGGACTACGAGCAGTACTTC.

This clonotype showed up many times. This chain connects TRBV6-1 to TRBJ2-1; the match to TRBD2 covers 8 bases. The CDR3 consists of 13 residues. Trimming at V came to 6 bases and at J to 9 bases, leaving 7 bases not matched to a gene. From germline, CDR1 is MNHNS and CDR2 SASEGT. As DNA, the CDR3 is TGTGCCAGCAGGCCCGGGACTAGTAGTGAGCAGTTCTTC. Translating it yields CASRPGTSSEQFF.

This clonotype was seen ten or more times. This rearrangement joins TRBV7-2 to TRBJ2-5, with 9 bases that match TRBD2. Germline lookup yields CDR1 SGHTA and CDR2 FQGNSA. The J segment lost 1 base and the V segment lost 1 base, leaving 13 bases of the junction unmatched. CDR3 length: 19 amino acids. CDR3 residues: CASSLGVGGRVTLQETQYF. The CDR3 region has the DNA TGTGCCAGCAGCTTAGGCGTAGGCGGGAGGGTTACCCTCCAAGAGACCCAGTACTTC.